A selection of T cell receptor beta chains follows, all from one sample in a study of Tregs in tolerant kidney transplant recipients. Generated by immunoSEQ multiplex PCR, the TCRdb table keeps only in-frame clones and is missing some. The repertoire holds about 240,000 clones, with 65% to 85% as singletons. What was sequenced was CD4+ T cells from blood. These receptors came from a human donor in good health. Both conserved end residues are trimmed from each CDR3. Only some rows state a clone size, as once, few, many or a class for expanded clones.

v_gene	abundance	j_gene	CDR3aa
TRBV5-1	NA	TRBJ1-2	ASSLGGRDPYGYT
TRBV2	NA	TRBJ2-3	ASSFSTDTQY
TRBV5-8	NA	TRBJ2-1	ASSLAGTSGPNSYNEQF
TRBV28	NA	TRBJ1-6	ASSSAGTGNSPLH
TRBV7-6	few	TRBJ2-7	ASSSSIWDSSYEQY
TRBV7-9	NA	TRBJ1-2	ASSLGADYGYT
TRBV28	NA	TRBJ2-1	ASSLVMAWAGVEQF
TRBV7-8	NA	TRBJ1-2	ASSLRGEVGYT
TRBV12-5	NA	TRBJ2-6	ASGWDRVSGANVLT
TRBV11-2	NA	TRBJ2-2	ASSFADLNTGELF
TRBV5-1	NA	TRBJ2-1	ASSPGLADYNEQF